This TCR beta chain emerged from a study of OX40 agonist ivuxolimab in advanced cancers. Study-level findings and limits: Some nonresponders additionally presented with little normalized T-cell clonal expansion.

CDR1 is MNHEY and CDR2 is SMNVEV in the germline V gene (reference sequence). Trimming took 6 bases from V and 2 from J, leaving 10 bases between them. This CDR3 is built from 13 residues. Comment on this clone: Its matching antigen is unknown.

The data were produced by immunoSEQ multiplex PCR, yet TCRdb's version contains in-frame clones alone and is incomplete. This table has around 69,000 clones, roughly four fifths appearing once. The V gene is TRBV27, the J gene TRBJ1-2, with no clear D. This receptor was obtained from an adult with an advanced solid tumor such as melanoma, head and neck, liver or kidney cancer. The sample consisted of CD4+ or CD8+ T cells sorted from blood, taken in a trial of the OX40 agonist ivuxolimab. CDR3 amino acids: CASRSTMNYGYTF. CDR3 DNA: TGTGCCAGCAGAAGTACAATGAACTATGGCTACACCTTC.